The rows below give T cell receptor beta chains drawn from one sample of a study of OX40 agonist ivuxolimab in advanced cancers. Sequencing was performed with immunoSEQ multiplex PCR; in TCRdb, only in-frame clones are kept and a portion is missing. This table holds roughly 38,000 clones, more than 70% found once. This sample comprised CD4+ or CD8+ T cells sorted from blood, obtained in a trial of the OX40 agonist ivuxolimab. The receptors were gathered from an adult with an advanced solid tumor such as melanoma, head and neck, liver or kidney cancer. Both conserved end residues are part of each CDR3. The order of the fields is CDR3 length, clone size, J gene, D gene, V gene, CDR3 DNA, CDR3 protein. D genes are given only for firm matches. Not every row has a clone size; where given, it reads once, few, many or a size class.

CDR3 length: 16; clone size: .; J gene: TRBJ2-1; D gene: TRBD2; V gene: TRBV4-2; CDR3 DNA: TGTGCCAGCAGCCAACTTAGCGGGGTGATCTACAATGAGCAGTTCTTC; CDR3 protein: CASSQLSGVIYNEQFF
CDR3 length: 14; clone size: .; J gene: TRBJ1-2; D gene: .; V gene: TRBV11-3; CDR3 DNA: TGTGCCAGCAGCCCCCGACGTGGGGGCTCTGGCTACACCTTC; CDR3 protein: CASSPRRGGSGYTF
CDR3 length: 17; clone size: .; J gene: TRBJ2-3; D gene: .; V gene: TRBV5-8; CDR3 DNA: TGTGCCAGCAGCGGGGGTCGCGGCAGGGCCCGCACAGATACGCAGTATTTT; CDR3 protein: CASSGGRGRARTDTQYF
CDR3 length: 13; clone size: .; J gene: TRBJ1-3; D gene: .; V gene: TRBV11-1; CDR3 DNA: TGTGCCAGCAGCTTAGTTCGCGGAAACACCATATATTTT; CDR3 protein: CASSLVRGNTIYF
CDR3 length: 14; clone size: .; J gene: TRBJ1-2; D gene: TRBD1; V gene: TRBV10-3; CDR3 DNA: TGTGCCATCAGTGAATGGGACAGCAACTATGGCTACACCTTC; CDR3 protein: CAISEWDSNYGYTF
CDR3 length: 16; clone size: few; J gene: TRBJ1-5; D gene: .; V gene: TRBV25-1; CDR3 DNA: TGTGCCAGCAGTGACTCATCTTTTTCTTTCAATCAGCCCCAGCATTTT; CDR3 protein: CASSDSSFSFNQPQHF
CDR3 length: 16; clone size: .; J gene: TRBJ2-3; D gene: TRBD2; V gene: TRBV9; CDR3 DNA: TGTGCCAGCAGCGGTCGACTAGCGGGGGGATCAGATACGCAGTATTTT; CDR3 protein: CASSGRLAGGSDTQYF
CDR3 length: 14; clone size: .; J gene: TRBJ1-1; D gene: .; V gene: TRBV11-1; CDR3 DNA: TGTGCCAGCAGCTCAGGCCTTGGAGACACTGAAGCTTTCTTT; CDR3 protein: CASSSGLGDTEAFF
CDR3 length: 13; clone size: once; J gene: TRBJ1-1; D gene: .; V gene: TRBV30; CDR3 DNA: TGTGTTTCCCAGCGGGGCCAGAACACTGAAGCTTTCTTT; CDR3 protein: CVSQRGQNTEAFF
CDR3 length: 16; clone size: .; J gene: TRBJ2-3; D gene: .; V gene: TRBV5-4; CDR3 DNA: TGTGCCAGCAGCTTCTGGGGCGAGGGAGGAACAGATACGCAGTATTTT; CDR3 protein: CASSFWGEGGTDTQYF
CDR3 length: 12; clone size: .; J gene: TRBJ1-5; D gene: .; V gene: TRBV25-1; CDR3 DNA: TGTGCCAGTGGGACTGGATATCAGCCCCAGCATTTT; CDR3 protein: CASGTGYQPQHF
CDR3 length: 14; clone size: .; J gene: TRBJ1-2; D gene: TRBD1; V gene: TRBV7-9; CDR3 DNA: TGTGCCAGCAGTTCTGGACAGGCTAACTATGGCTACACCTTC; CDR3 protein: CASSSGQANYGYTF
CDR3 length: 13; clone size: .; J gene: TRBJ1-1; D gene: .; V gene: TRBV27; CDR3 DNA: TGTGCCAGCAGCCCCCTCCCGACTAGTGAAGCTTTCTTT; CDR3 protein: CASSPLPTSEAFF
CDR3 length: 14; clone size: .; J gene: TRBJ1-5; D gene: .; V gene: TRBV7-8; CDR3 DNA: TGTGCCAGCAGCTTAGGTCACAGCCGGGGGCCCCAGCATTTT; CDR3 protein: CASSLGHSRGPQHF
CDR3 length: 13; clone size: .; J gene: TRBJ1-2; D gene: .; V gene: TRBV7-9; CDR3 DNA: TGTGCCAGCAGCTTAGATGGGGCGGAAGGCTACACCTTC; CDR3 protein: CASSLDGAEGYTF
CDR3 length: 15; clone size: .; J gene: TRBJ1-3; D gene: .; V gene: TRBV11-1; CDR3 DNA: TGTGCCAGCAGATTGACGGGGGACTCTGGAAACACCATATATTTT; CDR3 protein: CASRLTGDSGNTIYF
CDR3 length: 15; clone size: .; J gene: TRBJ1-2; D gene: .; V gene: TRBV7-2; CDR3 DNA: TGTGCCAGCAGCCCGGGAGGTGGACCAAGGTGGGGCTACACCTTC; CDR3 protein: CASSPGGGPRWGYTF
CDR3 length: 13; clone size: .; J gene: TRBJ2-7; D gene: .; V gene: TRBV28; CDR3 DNA: TGTGCCAGCAGTTTAGGCCTCCCCTCCGAGCAGTACTTC; CDR3 protein: CASSLGLPSEQYF
CDR3 length: 15; clone size: once; J gene: TRBJ2-5; D gene: .; V gene: TRBV5-4; CDR3 DNA: TGTGCCAGCAGCTCCTCCGGACAGAACGAAGAGACCCAGTACTTC; CDR3 protein: CASSSSGQNEETQYF
CDR3 length: 13; clone size: .; J gene: TRBJ2-5; D gene: TRBD1; V gene: TRBV5-4; CDR3 DNA: TGTGCCAGCAGCGGGGACAGCCAAGAGACCCAGTACTTC; CDR3 protein: CASSGDSQETQYF
CDR3 length: 14; clone size: .; J gene: TRBJ2-2; D gene: .; V gene: TRBV19; CDR3 DNA: TGTGCCAGTAGTATAAGGGGAGAGGCCGGGGAGCTGTTTTTT; CDR3 protein: CASSIRGEAGELFF
CDR3 length: 16; clone size: once; J gene: TRBJ2-3; D gene: TRBD1; V gene: TRBV9; CDR3 DNA: TGTGCCAGCAGCGCGACCGGGACAGGGAGTTTAGATACGCAGTATTTT; CDR3 protein: CASSATGTGSLDTQYF
CDR3 length: 15; clone size: few; J gene: TRBJ2-1; D gene: .; V gene: TRBV6-5; CDR3 DNA: TGTGCCAGCAGGCGGGACAGACAACTCTACAATGAGCAGTTCTTC; CDR3 protein: CASRRDRQLYNEQFF
CDR3 length: 13; clone size: .; J gene: TRBJ2-1; D gene: .; V gene: TRBV2; CDR3 DNA: TGTGCCAGCACAATAGGACGGTACAATGAGCAGTTCTTC; CDR3 protein: CASTIGRYNEQFF
CDR3 length: 17; clone size: .; J gene: TRBJ1-2; D gene: TRBD1; V gene: TRBV19; CDR3 DNA: TGTGCCAGTAGTATCCCCGGAAACAGGGGGCGAAGCTATGGCTACACCTTC; CDR3 protein: CASSIPGNRGRSYGYTF
CDR3 length: 16; clone size: .; J gene: TRBJ2-7; D gene: .; V gene: TRBV18; CDR3 DNA: TGTGCCAGCTCACCACGCTACAGGGTTAGAGGCTACGAGCAGTACTTC; CDR3 protein: CASSPRYRVRGYEQYF
CDR3 length: 13; clone size: .; J gene: TRBJ2-5; D gene: .; V gene: TRBV25-1; CDR3 DNA: TGTGCCAGCAGTGAGGGGGCTCGGGAGACCCAGTACTTC; CDR3 protein: CASSEGARETQYF
CDR3 length: 16; clone size: .; J gene: TRBJ2-7; D gene: .; V gene: TRBV4-3; CDR3 DNA: TGCGCCAGCAGCCAAGATATTCGTGGAGGGAACTACGAGCAGTACTTC; CDR3 protein: CASSQDIRGGNYEQYF
CDR3 length: 13; clone size: .; J gene: TRBJ2-7; D gene: .; V gene: TRBV4-3; CDR3 DNA: TGCGCCAGCAGCCAAAGGCCAGCCTACGAGCAGTACTTC; CDR3 protein: CASSQRPAYEQYF
CDR3 length: 14; clone size: .; J gene: TRBJ1-1; D gene: TRBD1; V gene: TRBV6-6; CDR3 DNA: TGTGCCAGCAGTTTGACAGGGGGGAACACTGAAGCTTTCTTT; CDR3 protein: CASSLTGGNTEAFF
CDR3 length: 15; clone size: .; J gene: TRBJ2-2; D gene: TRBD2; V gene: TRBV25-1; CDR3 DNA: TGTGCCAGCAGACCGGGGGGTGGGGACACCGGGGAGCTGTTTTTT; CDR3 protein: CASRPGGGDTGELFF
CDR3 length: 16; clone size: once; J gene: TRBJ1-5; D gene: .; V gene: TRBV4-1; CDR3 DNA: TGCGCCAGCAGCCCTGGTAAGGGGGGACGCAATCAGCCCCAGCATTTT; CDR3 protein: CASSPGKGGRNQPQHF